The 11 T cell receptor beta chains below were found in one sample sequenced in a study of blood T cell repertoires in COVID-19. TCRdb keeps only in-frame clones here, not all; method: immunoSEQ multiplex PCR. Among tens of thousands of clones, roughly 85% were seen once, and the ten largest hold approximately 5.1%. Sequenced: peripheral blood. Receptor source: a man between 60 and 70 years old with acute or convalescent COVID-19.

The V call is TRBV3-1 (or the pseudogene TRBV3-2), the J call TRBJ2-3; D unresolved. V gave up 5 bases and J gave up 8 bases, with 11 bases separating them. The CDR3 sequence is 12 residues long. Germline V CDR1 and CDR2: LGHDT, YNNKEL (reference sequence). CDR3 sequence reads: CASSGPSGTQYF. CDR3 DNA sequence: TGTGCCAGCAGCGGGCCTTCAGGTACGCAGTATTTT.

The J gene is TRBJ2-1, the V gene TRBV7-9; TRBD2 matches 7 bases. Germline CDR1 and CDR2: SEHNR and FQNEAQ (reference sequence). Unmatched junction bases numbered 9, after V lost 3 bases and J lost 4 bases. The CDR3 totals 16 residues. CDR3: CASSFGIAGLYNEQFF. As DNA, the CDR3 is TGTGCCAGCAGCTTTGGAATAGCGGGTTTATACAATGAGCAGTTCTTC. The whole variable domain, filled in from reference TRBV7-9 and TRBJ2-1, reads DTGVSQNPRHKITKRGQNVTFRCDPISEHNRLYWYRQTLGQGPEFLTYFQNEAQLEKSRLLSDRFSAERPKGSFSTLEIQRTEQGDSAMYLCASSFGIAGLYNEQFFGPGTRLTVL.

The chain has TRBV7-8 and TRBJ2-3; 13 bases agree with TRBD2. The CDR3 runs to 17 residues. Trimming at V came to 7 bases and at J to 2 bases, leaving 9 bases not matched to a gene. CDR1 and CDR2 from the germline V gene are SGHVS and FQNEAQ. The CDR3 DNA reads TGTGCCAGCACCACCAGGACTAGCGGGGGAGACACAGATACGCAGTATTTT. This codes for CASTTRTSGGDTDTQYF.

V is TRBV25-1 and J is TRBJ1-1, with TRBD1 matching 8 bases. Germline V gives CDR1 MGHDK, CDR2 SYGVNS. The CDR3 spans 12 residues. The V and J ends lost 5 bases and 10 bases, in that order; junction bases with no gene match: 6. In nucleotides, the CDR3 is TGTGCCAGCAGTCAGACAGGGGCTGGAGCTTTCTTT. Its translation is CASSQTGAGAFF.

The chain employs TRBV28 and TRBJ2-7; D not resolved. The ends were cut back, 6 bases at V and 2 bases at J, with 8 bases in the middle. Germline V gene data show CDR1 as MDHEN and CDR2 as SYDVKM. The CDR3 spans 12 residues. CDR3 protein: CASSTSPYEQYF. The CDR3 DNA reads TGTGCCAGCAGCACCAGTCCCTACGAGCAGTACTTC.

This chain connects TRBV30 to TRBJ1-2; TRBD1 is a possible D gene (5 bases). V was pared by 8 bases and J by 0 bases, with 16 bases between. The germline CDR1 and CDR2 sequences are GTSNPN and SVGIG (reference sequence). This CDR3 is 14 amino acids long. The CDR3 nucleotides are TGTGCCCACGGGACTCTTACCGCTAACTATGGCTACACCTTC. Its translation is CAHGTLTANYGYTF. Supplemented by reference TRBV30 and TRBJ1-2, the full variable domain reads SQTIHQWPATLVQPVGSPLSLECTVEGTSNPNLYWYRQAAGRGLQLLFYSVGIGQISSEVPQNLSASRPQDRQFILSSKKLLLSDSGFYLCAHGTLTANYGYTFGSGTRLTVV.

The chain employs TRBV15 and TRBJ2-7, with D possibly being TRBD1 (6 bases). The V and J ends lost 4 bases and 3 bases respectively, with 10 bases between them. Germline V CDR1 and CDR2: LNHNV, YYDKDF (reference sequence). The CDR3 extends over 13 amino acids. CDR3 nucleotide sequence: TGTGCCACCAGCATGGGACAAGACTACGAGCAGTACTTC. Amino acids: CATSMGQDYEQYF.

The chain is built from TRBV7-2 and TRBJ2-7; D not certain. The CDR3 extends over 15 amino acids. CDR1 is SGHTA, CDR2 FQGNSA, per germline. The V gene lost 1 base and the J gene lost 2 bases, with 12 bases spanning the gap. CDR3 sequence reads: CASSLDPGLTYEQYF. The CDR3 DNA follows: TGTGCCAGCAGCTTAGACCCGGGTCTTACCTACGAGCAGTACTTC.

The chain combines TRBV30 with TRBJ2-1, with a possible D match to TRBD1 (6 bases). V was clipped by 6 bases and J by 3 bases, with 18 bases between them. CDR3 length: 15 amino acids. Germline V CDR1 and CDR2: GTSNPN, SVGIG (reference sequence). The CDR3, as DNA: TGTGCCTGTCCAGGGGAAGCAACCTACTACAATGAGCAGTTCTTC. Translating it yields CACPGEATYYNEQFF.

This rearrangement joins TRBV5-6 to TRBJ1-1; D perhaps matches TRBD1 (6 bases). Germline lookup yields CDR1 SGHDT and CDR2 YYEEEE. CDR3 length: 16 residues. V was shortened by 0 bases and J by 1 base, with 13 bases between the two germline ends. The CDR3 reads CASSLASGHSNTEAFF. For the CDR3, the DNA is TGTGCCAGCAGCTTGGCATCGGGACACTCGAACACTGAAGCTTTCTTT.

V and J are TRBV7-6 and TRBJ2-3; a weak D match, TRBD2 (5 bases). This CDR3 region has 13 residues. Germline V gene lookup returns CDR1 SGHVS and CDR2 FNYEAQ. V was trimmed by 1 base and J by 14 bases, leaving 16 bases between them. CDR3 loop: CASSLGEEVGVYF. CDR3 sequence (DNA): TGTGCCAGCAGCTTAGGAGAGGAGGTCGGTGTGTATTTT. Based on the CDR3 plus reference TRBV7-6 and TRBJ2-3, the full variable domain is GAGVSQSPRYKVTKRGQDVALRCDPISGHVSLYWYRQALGQGPEFLTYFNYEAQQDKSGLPNDRFSAERPEGSISTLTIQRTEQRDSAMYRCASSLGEEVGVYFGPGTRLTVL.